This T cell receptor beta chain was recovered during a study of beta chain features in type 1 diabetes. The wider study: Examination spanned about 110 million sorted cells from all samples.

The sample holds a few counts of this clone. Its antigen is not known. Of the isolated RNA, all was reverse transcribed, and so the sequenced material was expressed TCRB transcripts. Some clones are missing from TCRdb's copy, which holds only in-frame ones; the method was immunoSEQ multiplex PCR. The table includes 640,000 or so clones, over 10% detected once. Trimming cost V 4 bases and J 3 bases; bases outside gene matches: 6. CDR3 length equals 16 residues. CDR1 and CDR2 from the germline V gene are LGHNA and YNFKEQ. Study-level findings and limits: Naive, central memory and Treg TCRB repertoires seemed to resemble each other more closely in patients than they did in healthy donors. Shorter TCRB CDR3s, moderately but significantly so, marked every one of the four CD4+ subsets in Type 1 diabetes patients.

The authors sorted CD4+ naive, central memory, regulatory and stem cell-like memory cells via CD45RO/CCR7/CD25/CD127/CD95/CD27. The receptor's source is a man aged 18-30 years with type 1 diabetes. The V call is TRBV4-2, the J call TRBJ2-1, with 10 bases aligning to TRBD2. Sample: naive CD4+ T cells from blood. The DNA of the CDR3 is TGTGCCAGCAGCCGGTCACGGACTAGCGGCTACAATGAGCAGTTCTTC. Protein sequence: CASSRSRTSGYNEQFF.